Each of the 8 T cell receptor beta chains below was sequenced from the same sample in a study of T cells after yellow fever vaccination. One entry per CDR3 protein, called by TCRdb with MiXCR from the 5' RACE reads. This sample has about 180,000 distinct CDR3 sequences, with roughly 6.2% found just once. The sample here was CD4+ T cells sorted from PBMCs, taken on the day of the first yellow fever vaccination. These receptors came from a man between 18 and 35 years old who received the YFV17D yellow fever vaccine.

This clonotype came up a few times. This chain connects TRBV6-2 or TRBV6-3 to TRBJ2-1; D assignment may be TRBD1 or TRBD2 (7 bases each). The germline V gene encodes CDR1 MNHEY and CDR2 SVGEGT. Trimming stripped 6 bases from V and 10 bases from J, with 28 bases between. The CDR3 spans 17 residues. The CDR3: CASRRGQGKIGGMEQFF. For the CDR3, the DNA is TGTGCCAGCAGGAGGGGGCAGGGGAAGATCGGGGGGATGGAGCAGTTCTTC.

The sample holds a few counts of this clonotype. This chain connects TRBV3-1 to TRBJ1-2; D gene unclear. Germline CDR1 and CDR2: LGHDT and YNNKEL (reference sequence). CDR3 length: 14 amino acids. Trimming removed 4 bases at V and 3 bases at J, with 12 bases between. In DNA, the CDR3 is TGTGCCAGCAGCCGCCGAGAGGTAGACTATGGCTACACCTTC. The encoded protein is CASSRREVDYGYTF.

This clonotype was detected ten times or more. In DNA, the CDR3 is TGCGCCAGCAGCTTGGATCTCTCGGGGGGGACCCAGTACTTC. This translates into CASSLDLSGGTQYF. The V call is TRBV5-1, the J call TRBJ2-5, with 7 bases lining up with TRBD2. The CDR3 extends over 14 amino acids. CDR1 and CDR2 (germline): SGHRS, YFSETQ. Trimming cost V 0 bases and J 7 bases; bases outside gene matches: 6.

The chain uses TRBV6-2 or TRBV6-3 and TRBJ2-1, with 9 bases lining up with TRBD2. Per germline, CDR1 MNHEY and CDR2 SVGEGT. Trimming at V came to 3 bases and at J to 2 bases, leaving 8 bases not matched to a gene. The CDR3 runs 17 residues. DNA of the CDR3: TGTGCCAGCAGTTATAGGGGCGGGGGGGCGGCCTACAATGAGCAGTTCTTC. Encoded protein: CASSYRGGGAAYNEQFF.

The V and J genes are TRBV5-6 and TRBJ2-7; 8 positions match TRBD1. The CDR3 consists of 16 residues. Germline V gene lookup returns CDR1 SGHDT and CDR2 YYEEEE. V shed 6 bases, J shed 4 bases, and the junction held 15 bases outside the gene matches. CDR3 in DNA: TGTGCCAGCACCTCAACGACAGGGGAAGTGTTGTACGAGCAGTACTTC. It specifies CASTSTTGEVLYEQYF.

There are many counts of this clonotype. V and J are TRBV5-1 and TRBJ2-5; no definite D call. There are 14 residues in the CDR3. The ends were cut back, 5 bases at V and 5 bases at J, with 16 bases in the middle. The germline gives CDR1 SGHRS, CDR2 YFSETQ. The CDR3 region is CASRRSSAHETQYF. The CDR3 DNA sequence: TGCGCCAGCAGACGATCGTCGGCCCATGAGACCCAGTACTTC.

The table lists this clonotype with a few counts. The gene calls are TRBV23-1 and TRBJ2-7; tentative D call: TRBD2 (5 bases). TRBV23-1 qualifies as an ORF whose function is uncertain. V dropped 10 bases and J dropped 2 bases, with 12 bases sitting between them. The CDR3 runs 12 residues. CDR3 amino acids: CAIPGRPYEQYF. In nucleotides, the CDR3 is TGCGCCATTCCGGGAAGGCCCTACGAGCAGTACTTC.

This clonotype was seen more than once but under ten times. This sequence joins TRBV5-4 and TRBJ2-3; D uncertain. The germline gives CDR1 SGHNT, CDR2 YYREEE (reference sequence). Trimming took 0 bases from V and 5 from J, leaving 10 bases between them. The CDR3 extends over 14 amino acids. CDR3 sequence: CASSLGLAEDTQYF. In DNA, the CDR3 is TGTGCCAGCAGCTTGGGCTTGGCAGAAGATACGCAGTATTTT.